This T cell receptor (beta chain) was found in a study of blood T cells in healthy people across ages. The overall study: About one barcoded TCR beta cDNA was captured per two T cells. Study-level points and caveats: Because sorting was not performed, PBMCs prevented conclusive naive versus antigen-experienced comparison. It was not known whether donors were CMV positive (a possible confounder of expanded clonotype changes).

Germline trimming cut 3 bases from V and 4 bases from J; bases unmatched to any gene: 7. Germline values: CDR1 SQVTM, CDR2 ANQGSEA. The CDR3 totals 15 residues. As concerns this clonotype: What it binds is not known.

Sample-barcoded 5' priming and a J-beta primer mix drove a second PCR of roughly 6 to 12 cycles. TCRdb reprocessed the 5' RACE reads with MiXCR, giving one entry per CDR3 protein. The sample has 1.5 million to 2 million distinct CDR3 sequences; about 28% are singletons. The chain uses TRBV29-1 and TRBJ2-3, with 10 bases matching TRBD2. Material for sequencing was blood. The sequence came from a woman aged 30 to 39 in good health. In nucleotides, the CDR3 is TGCAGCGTTGATTTACCTCTAGCGGGGGCAGATACGCAGTATTTT. This gives the protein CSVDLPLAGADTQYF.